The clone carrying this T cell receptor beta chain came up a few times. Its specificity is unknown. The sample comes from a study of CD8+CD57+ T cells in acquired aplastic anemia. Study-level points and caveats: Patients and controls turned out to have 25 to 35 CD8+ CDR3 sequences in common.

Before being chosen for sequencing, patients had shown CD8+CD57+ cell expansion by flow cytometry. Severe acquired aplastic anemia was present in every patient. For CDR3 and TCR beta VDJ profiling, genomic DNA was the template used. TCRdb independently ran MiXCR on the reads; one entry per CDR3 protein. This sample has just over 150,000 distinct CDR3 sequences, with more than 40% found just once. Sequencing input: sorted CD4+, CD8+, or CD8+CD57+ T cells (not recorded which) from PBMCs. The clonotype originates from a human donor with aplastic anemia.

The chain's CDR3 is CSVVRGMNTEAFF. CDR3 nucleotides: TGCAGCGTTGTACGGGGGATGAACACTGAAGCTTTCTTT. The J gene is TRBJ1-1, the V gene TRBV29-1, with D possibly being TRBD1 (5 bases). CDR3 length equals 13 residues. Germline assignment: CDR1 SQVTM and CDR2 ANQGSEA. V was clipped by 4 bases and J by 0 bases, with 9 bases between them.